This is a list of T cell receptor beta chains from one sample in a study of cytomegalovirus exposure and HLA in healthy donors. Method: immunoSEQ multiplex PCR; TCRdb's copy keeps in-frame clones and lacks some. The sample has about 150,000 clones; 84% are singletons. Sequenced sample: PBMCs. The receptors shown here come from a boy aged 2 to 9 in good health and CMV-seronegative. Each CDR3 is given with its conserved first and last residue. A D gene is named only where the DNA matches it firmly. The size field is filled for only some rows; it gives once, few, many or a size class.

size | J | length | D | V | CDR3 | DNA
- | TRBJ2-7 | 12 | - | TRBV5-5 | CASSFIYYEQYF | TGTGCCAGCAGCTTCATCTACTACGAGCAGTACTTC
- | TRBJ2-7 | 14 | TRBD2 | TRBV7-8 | CASSLLAGAYEQYF | TGTGCCAGCAGCTTACTAGCGGGGGCCTACGAGCAGTACTTC
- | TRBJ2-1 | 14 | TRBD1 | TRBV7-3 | CASRPETGANEQFF | TGTGCCAGCAGACCCGAGACAGGGGCGAATGAGCAGTTCTTC
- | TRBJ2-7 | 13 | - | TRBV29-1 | CSVEDQHTYEQYF | TGCAGCGTTGAAGATCAACACACCTACGAGCAGTACTTC
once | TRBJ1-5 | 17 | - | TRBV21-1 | CASSNPDRAISNQPQHF | TGTGCCAGCAGCAACCCCGACAGGGCGATAAGCAATCAGCCCCAGCATTTT
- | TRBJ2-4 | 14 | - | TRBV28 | CASAEAGAKNIQYF | TGTGCCAGCGCGGAGGCAGGAGCCAAAAACATTCAGTACTTC
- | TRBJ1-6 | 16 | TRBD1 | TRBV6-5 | CASSLDRGPQNSPLHF | TGTGCCAGCAGTTTGGACAGGGGCCCACAGAATTCACCCCTCCACTTT
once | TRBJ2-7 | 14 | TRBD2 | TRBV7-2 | CASSFSGSSYEQYF | TGTGCCAGCAGCTTCAGCGGGAGTTCCTACGAGCAGTACTTC
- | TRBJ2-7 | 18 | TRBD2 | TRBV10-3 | CAISELPPSGTSDYEQYF | TGTGCCATCAGTGAGTTACCACCTTCGGGGACTAGCGACTACGAGCAGTACTTC
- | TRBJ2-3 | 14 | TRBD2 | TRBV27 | CASIPRGGTDTQYF | TGTGCCAGCATCCCCCGGGGGGGCACAGATACGCAGTATTTT
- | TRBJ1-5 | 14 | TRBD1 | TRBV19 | CASSYRDRDQPQHF | TGTGCCAGTAGCTACCGGGACAGAGATCAGCCCCAGCATTTT
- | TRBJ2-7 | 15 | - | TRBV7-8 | CASSLNALTYYEQYF | TGTGCCAGCAGCTTAAACGCCTTAACTTACTACGAGCAGTACTTC
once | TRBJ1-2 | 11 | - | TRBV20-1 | CSASHRNGYTF | TGCAGTGCTAGCCACAGGAATGGCTACACCTTC
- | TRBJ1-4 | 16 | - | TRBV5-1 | CASSLPSTADNEKLFF | TGCGCCAGCAGCCTACCGTCGACAGCAGATAATGAAAAACTCTTTTTT
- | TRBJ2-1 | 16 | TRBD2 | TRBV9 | CASSRTSRSSYNEQFF | TGTGCCAGCAGCAGGACTAGCCGGAGCTCCTACAATGAGCAGTTCTTC
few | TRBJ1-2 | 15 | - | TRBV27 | CASSLPGRPRDGYTF | TGTGCCAGCAGTTTACCCGGGCGCCCGAGGGATGGCTACACCTTC
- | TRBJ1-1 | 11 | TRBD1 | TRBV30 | CALDRDSEAFF | TGTGCCTTGGATAGGGACAGCGAAGCTTTCTTT
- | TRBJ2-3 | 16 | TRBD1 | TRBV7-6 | CASSSDRGQSTDTQYF | TGTGCCAGCAGCTCCGACAGGGGGCAGAGCACAGATACGCAGTATTTT
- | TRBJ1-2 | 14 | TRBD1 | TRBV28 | CASSFPGGGYGYTF | TGTGCCAGCAGTTTCCCAGGGGGCGGGTATGGCTACACCTTC
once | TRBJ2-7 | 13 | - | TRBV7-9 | CASSLAPLAGQYF | TGTGCCAGCAGCTTAGCCCCCCTTGCCGGGCAGTACTTC
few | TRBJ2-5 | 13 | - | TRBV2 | CAHARSGQETQYF | TGTGCCCACGCGAGGTCGGGCCAAGAGACCCAGTACTTC
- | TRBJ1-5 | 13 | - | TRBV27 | CASSLSGARPQHF | TGTGCCAGCAGTTTATCAGGGGCTCGGCCCCAGCATTTT
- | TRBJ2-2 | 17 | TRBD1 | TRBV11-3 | CASSYRGTGSLTGELFF | TGTGCCAGCAGCTATAGGGGGACAGGGTCCCTAACCGGGGAGCTGTTTTTT
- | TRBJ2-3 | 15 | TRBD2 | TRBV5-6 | CASSASGGARDTQYF | TGTGCCAGCAGCGCTAGCGGGGGGGCCAGAGATACGCAGTATTTT
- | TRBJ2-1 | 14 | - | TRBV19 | CASSIDGRIDEQFF | TGTGCCAGTAGTATAGATGGGAGAATCGATGAGCAGTTCTTC
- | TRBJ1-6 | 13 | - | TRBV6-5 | CASSYIRDSPLHF | TGTGCCAGCAGTTACATCCGGGATTCACCCCTCCACTTT
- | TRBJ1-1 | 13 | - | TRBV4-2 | CASSPAVRGEAFF | TGTGCCAGCAGCCCGGCAGTCAGGGGTGAAGCTTTCTTT
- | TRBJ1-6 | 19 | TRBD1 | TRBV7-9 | CASSRINQGDRDLRSPLHF | TGTGCCAGCAGCCGGATTAACCAGGGTGACAGGGACTTGCGTTCACCCCTCCACTTT
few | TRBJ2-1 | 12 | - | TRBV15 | CATNGPYNEQFF | TGTGCCACCAACGGTCCCTACAATGAGCAGTTCTTC
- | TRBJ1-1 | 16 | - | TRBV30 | CAYTELNRVLNTEAFF | TGTGCCTATACGGAACTTAACAGGGTCCTGAACACTGAAGCTTTCTTT